The present entry profiles one T cell receptor (beta chain) with its context. Its target is unknown. Sequencing used immunoSEQ multiplex PCR; TCRdb keeps in-frame clones, though not all of them. The table lists roughly 320,000 clones, around four fifths of them singletons. V dropped 4 bases and J dropped 9 bases, with 11 bases sitting between them. This CDR3 spans 12 amino acids. Germline lookup yields CDR1 SGDLS and CDR2 YYNGEE. This entry is derived from a study of Ad26.COV2.S vaccination and SARS-CoV-2 variants. Study in general: The authors gave Ad26.COV2.S intramuscularly, either once or twice 56 days apart.

Notes on the study in general: Participants in the vaccine arm had higher spike-specific TCR breadth; placebo recipients had lower.

Treatment here: around 19 received Ad26.COV2.S at low or high dose, single or two shots; about 5 received placebo; per-sample allocation not given. Day 63 following the first vaccine or placebo injection was when the samples were taken. Boston hosted the donor, who was an adult aged 18-55 years. This sequence was found in a person between 18 and 59 years old who received the Ad26.COV2.S COVID-19 vaccine or a placebo. The rearrangement uses TRBV9 and TRBJ2-1, with D possibly TRBD1 on 6 matching bases. The source was peripheral blood, collected in a trial of Ad26.COV2.S vaccine versus placebo. The CDR3 protein is CASSRTGSEQFF. The DNA of the CDR3 is TGTGCCAGCAGCCGAACAGGGTCTGAGCAGTTCTTC. The full variable domain, with the rest looked up from reference TRBV9 and TRBJ2-1, is DSGVTQTPKHLITATGQRVTLRCSPRSGDLSVYWYQQSLDQGLQFLIQYYNGEERAKGNILERFSAQQFPDLHSELNLSSLELGDSALYFCASSRTGSEQFFGPGTRLTVL.